Presented here are 20 T cell receptor beta chains from one specimen sequenced in a study of T cell changes during pregnancy in multiple sclerosis. The method was immunoSEQ multiplex PCR; TCRdb's version includes in-frame clones alone and lacks a portion of them. The table lists 45,000 to 60,000 clones, around 92% of them singletons, with 0.65% to 0.85% in the top ten. The sequences come from CD4+ T cells from peripheral blood mononuclear cells, collected in the third trimester of pregnancy. The receptors shown here come from a female donor with multiple sclerosis, enrolled in a pregnancy study.

This sequence joins TRBV4-2 and TRBJ2-1; 12 bases line up with TRBD2. The CDR3 runs to 16 residues. V shed 3 bases, J shed 7 bases, and the junction held 7 bases outside the gene matches. The germline gives CDR1 LGHNA, CDR2 YNFKEQ. The DNA of the CDR3 is TGTGCCAGCAGCCAGGCTAGCGGGGGGGTTAATAATGAGCAGTTCTTC. This encodes CASSQASGGVNNEQFF.

The table lists this clone with a count of one. V gene TRBV4-2 combines with J gene TRBJ2-5; 10 bases are a match to TRBD2. The CDR3 sequence is 15 residues long. Per the germline V gene, CDR1 is LGHNA and CDR2 is YNFKEQ. Losses at the gene ends were 1 base for V and 2 bases for J; bases not matched to a gene: 1. CDR3 protein: CASSQGLAGQETQYF. CDR3 coding DNA: TGTGCCAGCAGCCAAGGACTAGCGGGTCAAGAGACCCAGTACTTC.

This chain's CDR3 is CASSLGTDVSSGNTIYF. Here the CDR3 DNA reads TGTGCCAGCAGCTTAGGGACAGATGTAAGCTCTGGAAACACCATATATTTT. The rearrangement uses TRBV7-6 and TRBJ1-3; possible D gene TRBD1, 6 bases. The CDR3 consists of 17 residues. Germline CDR1 reads SGHVS; CDR2 reads FNYEAQ. Trimming shortened V by 1 base and J by 0 bases, and 13 bases separated the two germline ends.

The V call is TRBV4-2, the J call TRBJ2-3; TRBD2 aligns across 9 bases. From germline, CDR1 is LGHNA and CDR2 YNFKEQ. The CDR3 totals 19 residues. The V and J ends lost 0 bases and 2 bases, in that order; junction bases with no gene match: 12. The CDR3 DNA sequence: TGTGCCAGCAGCCAAGATCAGGCGGGAGGGGGACTCACCACAGATACGCAGTATTTT. It translates to CASSQDQAGGGLTTDTQYF.

V usage is TRBV15 and J usage is TRBJ1-1; D remains ambiguous. Per germline, CDR1 LNHNV and CDR2 YYDKDF (reference sequence). The V end lost 3 bases, the J end lost 1 base, and 9 bases lay between the germline ends. The CDR3 contains 14 residues. The CDR3 loop reads CATSRDLANTEAFF. CDR3 coding DNA: TGTGCCACCAGCAGGGACTTGGCGAACACTGAAGCTTTCTTT.

The chain combines TRBV5-1 with TRBJ2-3; 7 bases agree with TRBD2. Germline CDR1 and CDR2: SGHRS and YFSETQ. After removal of 7 bases from V and 2 bases from J, the junction contained 10 bases not matched to a gene. This CDR3 spans 15 amino acids. The CDR3: CASAKGGGPTDTQYF. CDR3 bases: TGCGCCAGCGCAAAGGGCGGGGGACCCACAGATACGCAGTATTTT. Full variable domain (rest looked up from reference TRBV5-1 and TRBJ2-3): KAGVTQTPRYLIKTRGQQVTLSCSPISGHRSVSWYQQTPGQGLQFLFEYFSETQRNKGNFPGRFSGRQFSNSRSEMNVSTLELGDSALYLCASAKGGGPTDTQYFGPGTRLTVL.

V gene TRBV27 combines with J gene TRBJ1-4; no clear D gene. This CDR3 comprises 14 residues. Germline CDR1 is MNHEY and CDR2 is SMNVEV (reference sequence). Trimming cost V 6 bases and J 10 bases, with 18 bases left between them. The CDR3 reads CASSLESGRGKLFF. CDR3 bases: TGTGCCAGCAGCTTAGAGAGCGGACGGGGAAAACTGTTTTTT. Full variable domain (outside the CDR3, taken from reference TRBV27 and TRBJ1-4): EAQVTQNPRYLITVTGKKLTVTCSQNMNHEYMSWYRQDPGLGLRQIYYSMNVEVTDKGDVPEGYKVSRKEKRNFPLILESPSPNQTSLYFCASSLESGRGKLFFGSGTQLSVL.

This chain joins TRBV5-1 and TRBJ2-3; D perhaps matches TRBD1 (5 bases). Trimming took off 0 bases at V and 3 bases at J, with 11 bases between the two ends. The CDR3 is 15 amino acids. Germline values: CDR1 SGHRS, CDR2 YFSETQ. The DNA for the CDR3 is TGCGCCAGCAGCTTGGAGATTGGGGCAACAGATACGCAGTATTTT. Translated: CASSLEIGATDTQYF.

This chain connects TRBV18 to TRBJ1-1, with TRBD1 identical over 9 bases. There are 17 residues in the CDR3. The V segment lost 2 bases and the J segment 0 bases; nucleotides outside the gene matches: 7. Germline CDR1 KGHSH, CDR2 LQKENI. DNA of the CDR3: TGTGCCAGCTCACCATGGACAGGGGTTGGTATGAACACTGAAGCTTTCTTT. Translated: CASSPWTGVGMNTEAFF.

The chain links TRBV7-9 to TRBJ1-2; D remains ambiguous. Trimming removed 3 bases from V and 7 bases from J, with 12 bases in between. This CDR3 contains 13 residues. Looked up from germline, CDR1 is SEHNR and CDR2 is FQNEAQ (reference sequence). The CDR3 nucleotides are TGTGCCAGCAGCTTTTTATCGGGGTTTGGCTACACCTTC. The encoded protein is CASSFLSGFGYTF. Supplemented by reference TRBV7-9 and TRBJ1-2, the full variable domain reads DTGVSQNPRHKITKRGQNVTFRCDPISEHNRLYWYRQTLGQGPEFLTYFQNEAQLEKSRLLSDRFSAERPKGSFSTLEIQRTEQGDSAMYLCASSFLSGFGYTFGSGTRLTVV.

The chain uses TRBV11-1 and TRBJ2-1, with 11 bases that match TRBD2. The CDR3 totals 13 residues. Germline CDR1 reads SGHAT; CDR2 reads FQDESV (reference sequence). V shed 7 bases, J shed 6 bases, and the junction held 2 bases outside the gene matches. The CDR3 nucleotides are TGTGCCAGCACCCTAGCGGGGGGCAATGAGCAGTTCTTC. Protein sequence: CASTLAGGNEQFF.

This clone was picked up one time. J is TRBJ1-4 and V is TRBV5-1, with a tentative D call TRBD1 (6 bases). Germline V gene data show CDR1 as SGHRS and CDR2 as YFSETQ. The CDR3 covers 14 residues. V was cut by 0 bases and J by 5 bases, with 8 bases left in between. This CDR3 reads CASSLAGVNEKLFF. The CDR3 DNA reads as TGCGCCAGCAGCTTGGCAGGGGTGAATGAAAAACTGTTTTTT.

This chain uses TRBV7-2 with TRBJ2-7; 9 nucleotides agree with TRBD2. The CDR3 spans 15 residues. CDR1 and CDR2 (germline): SGHTA, FQGNSA. V shed 5 bases, J shed 2 bases, and the junction held 7 bases outside the gene matches. For the CDR3, the DNA is TGTGCCAGCAGCCTCGGGACTAGCCCCCCCTACGAGCAGTACTTC. Translating it yields CASSLGTSPPYEQYF.

V is TRBV15 and J is TRBJ1-6; 8 bases are shared with TRBD1. CDR3 length equals 15 residues. V was clipped by 0 bases and J by 13 bases; unmatched bases: 8. CDR1 is LNHNV and CDR2 is YYDKDF in the germline V gene (reference sequence). CDR3 protein: CATSRDTGQVLPLHF. CDR3 bases: TGTGCCACCAGCAGAGATACGGGACAGGTGTTGCCCCTCCACTTT.

The chain is built from TRBV6-5 and TRBJ2-3, with a tentative D call TRBD1 (5 bases). With 0 bases removed from V and 2 bases from J, the gap between germline ends came to 9 bases. In germline, CDR1 is MNHEY, CDR2 SVGAGI. The CDR3 totals 15 residues. The CDR3 sequence: CASSYSGHLTDTQYF. CDR3 coding DNA: TGTGCCAGCAGTTACTCCGGACATCTCACAGATACGCAGTATTTT.

This sequence joins TRBV29-1 and TRBJ2-5, with 8 bases aligning to TRBD1. Matching the DNA end better, TRBJ2-7 makes the J call doubtful. The CDR3 extends over 13 amino acids. Germline values: CDR1 SQVTM, CDR2 ANQGSEA. In nucleotides, the CDR3 is TGCAGCGGAGGGACAGGTCCCTCCTACGAGCAGTACTTC. Translating gives CSGGTGPSYEQYF.

CDR3 DNA: TGTGCCCGACAGGTGGACTCTGGAAACACCATATATTTT. This translates into CARQVDSGNTIYF. V usage is TRBV30 and J usage is TRBJ1-3, with D possibly being TRBD1 (6 bases). Germline lookup yields CDR1 GTSNPN and CDR2 SVGIG (reference sequence). The CDR3 length is 13 residues. V lost 8 bases, J lost 0 bases, and 11 bases lay in between. Looking up the rest from reference TRBV30 and TRBJ1-3 gives the full variable domain: SQTIHQWPATLVQPVGSPLSLECTVEGTSNPNLYWYRQAAGRGLQLLFYSVGIGQISSEVPQNLSASRPQDRQFILSSKKLLLSDSGFYLCARQVDSGNTIYFGEGSWLTVV.

The chain recombines TRBV4-3 with TRBJ2-7, with 10 bases identical to TRBD2. Germline trimming cut 1 base from V and 4 bases from J; bases unmatched to any gene: 7. This CDR3 is 16 amino acids long. CDR1 LGHNA and CDR2 YSLEER come from the germline V gene. The CDR3 protein is CASSQGLAGEGYEQYF. The CDR3 coding sequence is TGCGCCAGCAGCCAAGGGCTAGCGGGGGAGGGATACGAGCAGTACTTC.

V gene TRBV19 combines with J gene TRBJ1-1; D possibly corresponds to TRBD1 (5 bases). V lost 8 bases and J 0 bases, leaving 7 bases between the germline ends. CDR3 size: 12 residues. Germline assignment: CDR1 LNHDA and CDR2 SQIVND (reference sequence). CDR3 in DNA: TGTGCCAGTGGACACCTGAACACTGAAGCTTTCTTT. It yields the protein CASGHLNTEAFF. Based on the CDR3 plus reference TRBV19 and TRBJ1-1, the full variable domain is DGGITQSPKYLFRKEGQNVTLSCEQNLNHDAMYWYRQDPGQGLRLIYYSQIVNDFQKGDIAEGYSVSREKKESFPLTVTSAQKNPTAFYLCASGHLNTEAFFGQGTRLTVV.

V usage is TRBV2 and J usage is TRBJ2-3; TRBD2 aligns across 9 bases. Per germline, CDR1 SNHLY and CDR2 FYNNEI. With V trimmed by 4 bases and J by 3 bases, 11 bases remained unmatched. This CDR3 contains 17 residues. CDR3 DNA: TGTGCCAGCAGTGTGGCTAGCGGGGCCAAGGGGACAGATACGCAGTATTTT. It is translated as CASSVASGAKGTDTQYF.